The clone carrying this T cell receptor beta chain has just a few counts. What it recognizes is unknown. TCRdb called the PCR reads again in MiXCR, with one record for every CDR3 protein. The sample lists approximately 500,000 distinct CDR3 sequences, roughly 24% seen once, with roughly 0.77% in the top ten. Germline-derived CDR1 and CDR2 are PRHDT and FYEKMQ (reference sequence). This CDR3 contains 14 residues. V was clipped by 3 bases and J by 10 bases, with 18 bases between them. This sample was included in a study of molecular identifiers for immune sequencing clone quantification. Study outcomes and limitations: The share of molecules held by clones above 20 RNA copies was over 99% in effector cells and under 1% in naive cells.

Input material: naive CD8+ T cells from blood, with Jurkat cell RNA spiked in. Subset indicated: FACS-sorted CD8+CD4-CCR7+CD45RA+ naive T cells. The rearrangement uses TRBV13 and TRBJ1-1; TRBD1 might be the D (5 bases). This clonotype was obtained from a human donor in good health. Some libraries in this study had Jurkat cell RNA spiked in. CDR3 nucleotide sequence: TGTGCCAGCAGCTTCCCGACAGAATGGGAGGGAGCTTTCTTT. Translation gives CASSFPTEWEGAFF. Filled out from reference TRBV13 and TRBJ1-1, the complete variable domain reads AAGVIQSPRHLIKEKRETATLKCYPIPRHDTVYWYQQGPGQDPQFLISFYEKMQSDKGSIPDRFSAQQFSDYHSELNMSSLELGDSALYFCASSFPTEWEGAFFGQGTRLTVV.